This T cell receptor (beta chain) comes out of a study of blood T cell repertoires in COVID-19. Original processing methods: Reference gene primer amplification yielded estimated nucleated cell counts. Clones were sequenced by immunoSEQ multiplex PCR, and TCRdb holds only the in-frame ones, with some missing. V, J and clone size are taken as reported in that table, and D and trimming were inferred from the DNA itself. The sample records approximately 300,000 clones, around nine tenths being singletons. Per germline, CDR1 SGHRS and CDR2 YFSETQ. This CDR3 has 17 amino acids. V dropped 3 bases and J dropped 0; count of bases not matched to a gene: 7.

The V and J genes are TRBV5-1 and TRBJ2-2, with 8 bases identical to TRBD2. The source material was peripheral blood. The receptor's source is a woman aged 30 to 39 with COVID-19, enrolled during active disease. As DNA, the CDR3 is TGCGCCAGCAGCTACGGCGGGAGGCGAACGAACACCGGGGAGCTGTTTTTT. Its protein is CASSYGGRRTNTGELFF. The full variable domain, with the rest looked up from reference TRBV5-1 and TRBJ2-2, is KAGVTQTPRYLIKTRGQQVTLSCSPISGHRSVSWYQQTPGQGLQFLFEYFSETQRNKGNFPGRFSGRQFSNSRSEMNVSTLELGDSALYLCASSYGGRRTNTGELFFGEGSRLTVL.